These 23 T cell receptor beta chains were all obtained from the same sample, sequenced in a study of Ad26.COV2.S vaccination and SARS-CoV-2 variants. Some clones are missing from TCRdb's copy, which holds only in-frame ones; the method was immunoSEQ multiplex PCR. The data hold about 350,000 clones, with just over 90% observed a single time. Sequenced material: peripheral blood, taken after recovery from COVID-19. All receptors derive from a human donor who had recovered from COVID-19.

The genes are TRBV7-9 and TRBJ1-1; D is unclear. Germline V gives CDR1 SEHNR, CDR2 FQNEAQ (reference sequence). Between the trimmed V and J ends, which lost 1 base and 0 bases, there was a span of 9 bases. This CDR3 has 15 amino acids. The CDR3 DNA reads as TGTGCCAGCAGCTTAGGTTCCCAGATGAACACTGAAGCTTTCTTT. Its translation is CASSLGSQMNTEAFF.

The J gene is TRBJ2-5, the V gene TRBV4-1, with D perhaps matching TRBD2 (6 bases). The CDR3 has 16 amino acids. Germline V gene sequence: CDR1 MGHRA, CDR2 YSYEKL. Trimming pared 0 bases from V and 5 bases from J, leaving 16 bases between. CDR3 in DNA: TGCGCCAGCAGCCAAGATGAGACTAGTAGAGGGGAGACCCAGTACTTC. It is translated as CASSQDETSRGETQYF.

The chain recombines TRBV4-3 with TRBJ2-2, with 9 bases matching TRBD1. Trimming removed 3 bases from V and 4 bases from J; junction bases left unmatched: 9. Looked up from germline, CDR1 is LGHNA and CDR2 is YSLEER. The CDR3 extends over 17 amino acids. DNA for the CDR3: TGCGCCAGCAGCCACTCTCGGGACAGGGCTTTCACCGGGGAGCTGTTTTTT. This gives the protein CASSHSRDRAFTGELFF.

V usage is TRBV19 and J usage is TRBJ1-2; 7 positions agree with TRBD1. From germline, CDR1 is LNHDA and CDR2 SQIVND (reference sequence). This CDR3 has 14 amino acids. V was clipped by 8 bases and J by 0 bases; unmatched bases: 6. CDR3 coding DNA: TGTGCCAGTGGAAGACAGGGACCTAACTATGGCTACACCTTC. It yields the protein CASGRQGPNYGYTF.

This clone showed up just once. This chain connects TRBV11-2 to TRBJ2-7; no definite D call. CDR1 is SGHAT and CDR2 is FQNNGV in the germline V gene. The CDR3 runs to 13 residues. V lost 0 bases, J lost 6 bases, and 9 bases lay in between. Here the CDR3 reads CASSLDVSPEQYF. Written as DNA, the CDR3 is TGTGCCAGCAGCTTAGATGTTAGCCCCGAGCAGTACTTC.

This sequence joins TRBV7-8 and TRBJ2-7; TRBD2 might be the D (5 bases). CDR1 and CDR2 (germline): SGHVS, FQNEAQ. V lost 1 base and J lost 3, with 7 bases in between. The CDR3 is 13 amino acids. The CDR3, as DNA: TGTGCCAGCAGCTTAGGACGGGACTACGAGCAGTACTTC. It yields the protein CASSLGRDYEQYF. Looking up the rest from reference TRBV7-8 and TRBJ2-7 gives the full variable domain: GAGVSQSPRYKVAKRGQDVALRCDPISGHVSLFWYQQALGQGPEFLTYFQNEAQLDKSGLPSDRFFAERPEGSVSTLKIQRTQQEDSAVYLCASSLGRDYEQYFGPGTRLTVT.

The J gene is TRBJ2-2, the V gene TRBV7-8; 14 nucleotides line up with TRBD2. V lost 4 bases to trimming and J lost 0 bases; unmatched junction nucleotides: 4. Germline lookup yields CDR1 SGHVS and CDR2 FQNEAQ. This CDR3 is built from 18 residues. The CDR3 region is CASSSGLAGAPNTGELFF. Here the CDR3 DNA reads TGTGCCAGCAGCTCGGGACTAGCGGGGGCCCCGAACACCGGGGAGCTGTTTTTT.

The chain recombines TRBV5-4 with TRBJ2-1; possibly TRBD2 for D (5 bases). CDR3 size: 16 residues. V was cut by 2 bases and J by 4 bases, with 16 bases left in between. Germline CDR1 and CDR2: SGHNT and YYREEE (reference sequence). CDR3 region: CASSLSRGSGYNEQFF. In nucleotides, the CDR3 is TGTGCCAGCAGCTTATCGCGCGGTTCGGGATACAATGAGCAGTTCTTC.

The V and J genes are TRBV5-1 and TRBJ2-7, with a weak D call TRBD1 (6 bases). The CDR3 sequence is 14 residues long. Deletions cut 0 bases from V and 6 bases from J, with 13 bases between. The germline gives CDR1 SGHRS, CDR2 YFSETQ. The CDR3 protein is CASSLERTEGEQYF. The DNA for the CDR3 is TGCGCCAGCAGCTTGGAAAGGACAGAGGGCGAGCAGTACTTC.

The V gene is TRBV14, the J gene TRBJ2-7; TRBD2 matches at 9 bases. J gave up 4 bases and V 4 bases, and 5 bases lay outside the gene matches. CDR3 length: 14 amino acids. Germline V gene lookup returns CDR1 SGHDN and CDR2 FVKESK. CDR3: CASSRQRGAYEQYF. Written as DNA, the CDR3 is TGTGCCAGCAGCCGACAGCGGGGGGCATACGAGCAGTACTTC.

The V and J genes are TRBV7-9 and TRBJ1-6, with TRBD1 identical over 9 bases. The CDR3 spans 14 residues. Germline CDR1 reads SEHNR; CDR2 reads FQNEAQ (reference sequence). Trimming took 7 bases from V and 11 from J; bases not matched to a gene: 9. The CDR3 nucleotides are TGTGCCAGCAACTCCGGGACAGGGTCTGCACCCCTCCACTTT. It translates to CASNSGTGSAPLHF.

This chain's CDR3 is CASSPPPQGNTEAFF. In DNA, the CDR3 is TGCGCCAGCAGCCCCCCCCCTCAAGGAAACACTGAAGCTTTCTTT. The V gene is TRBV5-1, the J gene TRBJ1-1; no clear D gene. Between the trimmed V and J ends, which lost 4 bases and 2 bases, there was a span of 15 bases. Germline-derived CDR1 and CDR2 are SGHRS and YFSETQ. There are 15 residues in the CDR3.

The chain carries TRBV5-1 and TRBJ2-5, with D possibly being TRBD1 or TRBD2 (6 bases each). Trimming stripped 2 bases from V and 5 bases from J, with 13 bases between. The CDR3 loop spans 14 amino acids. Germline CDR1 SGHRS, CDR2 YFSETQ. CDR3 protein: CASSFSGARETQYF. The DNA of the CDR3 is TGCGCCAGCAGCTTCTCGGGGGCCCGGGAGACCCAGTACTTC.

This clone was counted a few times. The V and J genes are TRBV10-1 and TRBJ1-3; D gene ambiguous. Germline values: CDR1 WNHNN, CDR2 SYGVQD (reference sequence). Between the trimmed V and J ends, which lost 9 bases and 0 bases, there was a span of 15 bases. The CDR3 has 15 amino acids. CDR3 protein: CASPWERLSGNTIYF. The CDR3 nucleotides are TGCGCCAGTCCGTGGGAGCGGCTCTCTGGAAACACCATATATTTT.

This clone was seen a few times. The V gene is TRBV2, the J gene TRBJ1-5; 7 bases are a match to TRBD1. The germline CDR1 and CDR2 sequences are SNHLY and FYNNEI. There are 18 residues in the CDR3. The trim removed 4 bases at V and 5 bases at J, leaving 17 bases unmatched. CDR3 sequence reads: CASSASIIERGLDQPQHF. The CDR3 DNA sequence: TGTGCCAGCAGTGCTTCCATCATCGAAAGGGGGCTTGATCAGCCCCAGCATTTT.

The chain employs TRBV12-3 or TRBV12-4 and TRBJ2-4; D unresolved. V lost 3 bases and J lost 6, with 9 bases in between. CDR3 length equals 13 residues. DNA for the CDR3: TGTGCCAGCAGTTTGGGAAGGGCAAACATTCAGTACTTC. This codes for CASSLGRANIQYF.

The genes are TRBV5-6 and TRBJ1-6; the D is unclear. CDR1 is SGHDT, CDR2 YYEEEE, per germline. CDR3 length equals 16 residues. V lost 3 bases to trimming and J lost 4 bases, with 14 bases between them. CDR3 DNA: TGTGCCAGCAGCTCCGAGGCCGGCCCTTATAATTCACCCCTCCACTTT. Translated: CASSSEAGPYNSPLHF.

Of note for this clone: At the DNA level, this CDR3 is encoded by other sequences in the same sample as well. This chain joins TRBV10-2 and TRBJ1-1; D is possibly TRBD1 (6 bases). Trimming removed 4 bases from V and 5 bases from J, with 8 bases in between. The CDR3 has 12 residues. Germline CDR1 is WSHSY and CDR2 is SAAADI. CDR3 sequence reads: CASSGRGTEAFF. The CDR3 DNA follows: TGCGCCAGCAGTGGCAGGGGAACTGAAGCTTTCTTT.

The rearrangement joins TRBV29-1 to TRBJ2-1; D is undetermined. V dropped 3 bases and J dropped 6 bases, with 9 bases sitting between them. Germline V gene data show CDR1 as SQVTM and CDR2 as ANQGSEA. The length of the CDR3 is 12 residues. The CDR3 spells CSVDSPFNEQFF. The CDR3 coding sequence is TGCAGCGTTGATTCCCCGTTCAATGAGCAGTTCTTC.

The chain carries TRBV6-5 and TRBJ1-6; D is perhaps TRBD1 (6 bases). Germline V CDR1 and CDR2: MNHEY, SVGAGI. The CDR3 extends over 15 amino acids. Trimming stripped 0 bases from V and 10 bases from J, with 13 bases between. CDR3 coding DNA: TGTGCCAGCAGTTACTCCCCAGCAGGGGACTCACCCCTCCACTTT. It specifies CASSYSPAGDSPLHF.

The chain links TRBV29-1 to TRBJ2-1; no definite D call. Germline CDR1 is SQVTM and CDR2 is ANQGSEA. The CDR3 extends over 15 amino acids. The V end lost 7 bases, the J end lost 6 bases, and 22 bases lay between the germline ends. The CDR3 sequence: CSGTGAHSAANEQFF. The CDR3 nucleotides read TGCAGCGGCACTGGTGCACACTCGGCCGCCAATGAGCAGTTCTTC.

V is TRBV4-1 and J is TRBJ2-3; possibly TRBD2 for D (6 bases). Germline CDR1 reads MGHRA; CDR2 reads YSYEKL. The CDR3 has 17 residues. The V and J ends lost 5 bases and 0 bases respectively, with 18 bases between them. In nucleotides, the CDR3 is TGCGCCAGCAGCACAAAGACTAGAGCTTATAGCACAGATACGCAGTATTTT. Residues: CASSTKTRAYSTDTQYF.

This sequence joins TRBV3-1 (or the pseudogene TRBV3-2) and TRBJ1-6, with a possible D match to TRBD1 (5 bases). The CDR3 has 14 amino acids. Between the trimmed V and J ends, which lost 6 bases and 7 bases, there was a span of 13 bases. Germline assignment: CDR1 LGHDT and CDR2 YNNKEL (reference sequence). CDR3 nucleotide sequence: TGTGCCAGCAGTATAGGGGTAGGGAATTCACCCCTCCACTTT. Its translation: CASSIGVGNSPLHF.